The rows below give T cell receptor beta chains drawn from one sample of a study of blood T cells in healthy people across ages. TCRdb independently ran MiXCR on the 5' RACE reads; one entry per CDR3 protein. The sample holds 1.5 million to 1.8 million distinct CDR3 sequences, roughly two fifths seen once. Sequencing was done on a sample of blood. These receptors came from a woman aged 18 to 35 in good health. Both conserved end residues are part of each CDR3. D genes are given only for firm matches. Size is stated for part of the rows, as once, few or many counts, or as a class when the clone is expanded.

clone size,J gene,V gene,D gene,CDR3 protein,CDR3 DNA
NA,TRBJ2-7,TRBV10-2,TRBD1,CASRPGQITNEQYF,TGCGCCAGCCGCCCGGGACAGATAACAAATGAGCAGTACTTC
NA,TRBJ2-1,TRBV20-1,NA,CSVDYSASSYNEQFF,TGCAGTGTCGACTACAGCGCCTCTTCCTACAATGAGCAGTTCTTC
NA,TRBJ1-2,TRBV6-5,NA,CASSPPADGYTF,TGTGCCAGCAGTCCCCCTGCTGATGGCTACACCTTC
NA,TRBJ1-4,TRBV4-1,NA,CASSQVAGEEKLFF,TGCGCCAGCAGCCAAGTGGCCGGGGAAGAAAAACTGTTTTTT
NA,TRBJ2-7,TRBV7-2,TRBD2,CASSFSTSGIYNEQYF,TGTGCCAGCAGCTTCTCGACTAGCGGAATATACAATGAGCAGTACTTC
NA,TRBJ1-2,TRBV6-4,NA,CASSPTAANYGYTF,TGTGCCAGCAGTCCGACGGCGGCGAACTATGGCTACACCTTC
NA,TRBJ2-7,TRBV28,NA,CASRDGTGTSSYEQYF,TGTGCCAGCAGAGATGGGACAGGGACTAGCTCCTACGAGCAGTACTTC
NA,TRBJ2-7,TRBV15,NA,CATSRQYSSAYEQYF,TGTGCCACCAGCAGACAGTACAGCTCCGCCTACGAGCAGTACTTC
NA,TRBJ1-2,TRBV5-1,NA,CASSLIVNYGYTF,TGCGCCAGCAGCTTGATCGTTAACTATGGCTACACCTTC
NA,TRBJ2-5,TRBV20-1,NA,CSAAATSTGTQYF,TGCAGTGCGGCAGCCACTAGCACGGGGACCCAGTACTTC
NA,TRBJ2-4,TRBV20-1,TRBD1,CSARPRYRGSLDKNIQYF,TGCAGTGCTAGGCCCCGATACAGGGGCTCCTTGGACAAAAACATTCAGTACTTC
NA,TRBJ2-5,TRBV6-1,TRBD1,CASSEDGTGGQETQYF,TGTGCCAGCAGTGAAGACGGGACAGGGGGCCAAGAGACCCAGTACTTC
NA,TRBJ2-1,TRBV20-1,NA,CSAPSGNEQFF,TGCAGTGCCCCCAGCGGCAATGAGCAGTTCTTC
NA,TRBJ2-4,TRBV7-9,TRBD1,CASSSGQGGSKNIQYF,TGTGCCAGCAGCTCCGGACAGGGTGGGTCCAAAAACATTCAGTACTTC
few,TRBJ2-7,TRBV25-1,TRBD2,CASRAPGTSGSYEQYF,TGTGCCAGCAGGGCCCCCGGGACTAGCGGCTCCTACGAGCAGTACTTC
few,TRBJ1-1,TRBV27,NA,CASTPRPGAKAFF,TGTGCCAGCACCCCGCGACCAGGGGCAAAGGCTTTCTTT
few,TRBJ2-7,TRBV10-3,TRBD1,CAISESDRVYEQYF,TGTGCCATCAGTGAGTCAGACAGGGTCTACGAGCAGTACTTC
NA,TRBJ2-7,TRBV24-1,NA,CATRAYNEQYF,TGTGCCACCAGGGCCTACAATGAGCAGTACTTC
NA,TRBJ1-1,TRBV28,TRBD1,CASRPGQAQNTEAFF,TGTGCCAGCAGACCCGGACAGGCTCAGAACACTGAAGCTTTCTTT
NA,TRBJ1-1,TRBV30,NA,CAWSTDGNTEAFF,TGTGCCTGGAGTACCGACGGGAACACTGAAGCTTTCTTT
many,TRBJ2-7,TRBV6-2/TRBV6-3,NA,CASSYNPYEQYF,TGTGCCAGCAGTTACAACCCCTACGAGCAGTACTTC
NA,TRBJ2-3,TRBV12-5,NA,CASGLGRGSTDTQYF,TGTGCTAGTGGTTTGGGGCGGGGCAGCACAGATACGCAGTATTTT
few,TRBJ2-1,TRBV7-9,TRBD1,CASSDRDRPYNEQFF,TGTGCCAGCAGCGACCGGGACAGGCCCTACAATGAGCAGTTCTTC
few,TRBJ2-1,TRBV6-1,TRBD2,CASHGSGGAKNEQFF,TGTGCCAGCCATGGAAGCGGGGGGGCCAAGAATGAGCAGTTCTTC
NA,TRBJ2-1,TRBV6-4,NA,CASSGGVTQQQFF,TGTGCCAGCAGTGGGGGAGTGACCCAACAGCAGTTCTTC
few,TRBJ2-3,TRBV7-2,NA,CASSRSRPDTQYF,TGTGCCAGCAGCCGTTCACGGCCAGATACGCAGTATTTT
few,TRBJ2-1,TRBV6-2/TRBV6-3,NA,CASRLQGEQFF,TGTGCCAGCCGCCTCCAGGGCGAGCAGTTCTTC
NA,TRBJ2-1,TRBV6-1,TRBD2,CASSDRLAGGPNEQFF,TGTGCCAGCAGTGATAGGCTAGCGGGGGGACCCAATGAGCAGTTCTTC
few,TRBJ2-1,TRBV10-3,NA,CAISELGPAYNEQFF,TGTGCCATCAGTGAGTTGGGACCAGCCTACAATGAGCAGTTCTTC
NA,TRBJ2-3,TRBV7-3,TRBD1,CASSLPGQGSSTDTQYF,TGTGCCAGCAGCCTCCCGGGACAGGGGTCGAGCACAGATACGCAGTATTTT
NA,TRBJ2-5,TRBV7-2,NA,CASRPSGGEEVGETQYF,TGTGCCAGCAGGCCCTCGGGCGGCGAAGAGGTTGGAGAGACCCAGTACTTC
NA,TRBJ2-7,TRBV5-6,NA,CASSPNRTGAYEQYF,TGTGCCAGCAGCCCGAACCGGACGGGAGCCTACGAGCAGTACTTC
NA,TRBJ2-7,TRBV11-2,NA,CASSWRQPGAYEQYF,TGTGCCAGCAGCTGGAGACAGCCCGGAGCCTACGAGCAGTACTTC
few,TRBJ2-1,TRBV4-3,NA,CASSQDGGTQFF,TGCGCCAGCAGCCAAGATGGGGGAACCCAGTTCTTC
few,TRBJ2-1,TRBV12-3/TRBV12-4,TRBD1,CASSLTGQGLNEQFF,TGTGCCAGCAGTCTTACAGGACAGGGCCTGAATGAGCAGTTCTTC
NA,TRBJ2-4,TRBV7-9,NA,CASSLGTSQNIQYF,TGTGCCAGCAGCTTAGGCACCAGCCAAAACATTCAGTACTTC
many,TRBJ2-3,TRBV5-1,NA,CASSLGLGPDTQYF,TGCGCCAGCAGCTTGGGACTGGGGCCGGATACGCAGTATTTT
few,TRBJ2-3,TRBV4-3,NA,CASSQDPRTSKQYF,TGCGCCAGCAGCCAAGATCCCAGGACGAGCAAGCAGTATTTT
few,TRBJ2-1,TRBV7-3,NA,CASSLNRENQQFF,TGTGCCAGCAGCTTAAACAGGGAAAACCAGCAGTTCTTC
many,TRBJ1-2,TRBV12-3/TRBV12-4,NA,CASSSGPGYTF,TGTGCCAGCAGTTCGGGGCCCGGCTACACCTTC
few,TRBJ1-4,TRBV12-3/TRBV12-4,NA,CASSFLREKLFF,TGTGCCAGCAGTTTTCTCCGGGAAAAACTGTTTTTT
few,TRBJ2-5,TRBV7-2,NA,CASSAWDSRETQYF,TGTGCCAGCAGCGCCTGGGACTCTCGGGAGACCCAGTACTTC